Listed below are T cell receptor beta chains from one sample, sequenced in a study of Graves' ophthalmopathy and Graves' hyperthyroidism. TCRdb redid the calling of the multiplex PCR reads with MiXCR, one entry per CDR3 protein. The sample lists approximately 1.2 million distinct CDR3 sequences; about two fifths were seen once. Sequences were obtained from peripheral blood or thyroid tissue (not recorded which). The receptors originated from an adult man with Graves' hyperthyroidism. The CDR3 runs from the conserved cysteine through the conserved F or W. Fields, in order: J gene, D gene, clone size, V gene, CDR3 protein, CDR3 DNA. The D gene is left open where the match is weak. Not every row has a clone size; where given, it reads once, few, many or a size class.

J gene: TRBJ2-7
D gene: NA
clone size: many
V gene: TRBV20-1
CDR3 protein: CSAPRGAGWSEQYF
CDR3 DNA: TGCAGTGCCCCAAGAGGCGCAGGGTGGTCCGAGCAGTACTTC

J gene: TRBJ1-5
D gene: NA
clone size: many
V gene: TRBV24-1
CDR3 protein: CATSDLQTVQPQHF
CDR3 DNA: TGTGCCACCAGTGATCTACAAACGGTGCAGCCCCAGCATTTT

J gene: TRBJ2-7
D gene: NA
clone size: NA
V gene: TRBV7-9
CDR3 protein: CASSYVQGPYEQYF
CDR3 DNA: TGTGCCAGCAGTTACGTACAGGGACCCTACGAGCAGTACTTC

J gene: TRBJ1-1
D gene: NA
clone size: many
V gene: TRBV12-3/TRBV12-4
CDR3 protein: CASRAGQPNTEAFF
CDR3 DNA: TGTGCCAGCAGGGCGGGACAACCGAACACTGAAGCTTTCTTT

J gene: TRBJ1-6
D gene: TRBD1
clone size: few
V gene: TRBV3-1
CDR3 protein: CASKTGGLYNSPLHF
CDR3 DNA: TGTGCCAGCAAGACAGGGGGCCTGTATAATTCACCCCTCCACTTT

J gene: TRBJ1-6
D gene: NA
clone size: many
V gene: TRBV7-8
CDR3 protein: CASSLGRDQYNSPLHF
CDR3 DNA: TGTGCCAGCAGCTTAGGTCGGGACCAATATAATTCACCCCTCCACTTT

J gene: TRBJ2-7
D gene: NA
clone size: many
V gene: TRBV20-1
CDR3 protein: CSASLSYEQYF
CDR3 DNA: TGCAGTGCTAGTCTGTCCTACGAGCAGTACTTC

J gene: TRBJ2-7
D gene: TRBD2
clone size: NA
V gene: TRBV10-1
CDR3 protein: CASSAGLAALDEQYF
CDR3 DNA: TGCGCCAGCAGTGCCGGACTAGCGGCACTCGACGAGCAGTACTTC

J gene: TRBJ1-1
D gene: TRBD1
clone size: many
V gene: TRBV29-1
CDR3 protein: CSVGQGALNTEAFF
CDR3 DNA: TGCAGCGTTGGACAGGGGGCTTTGAACACTGAAGCTTTCTTT

J gene: TRBJ1-6
D gene: NA
clone size: NA
V gene: TRBV7-2
CDR3 protein: CASSPLGDNSPLHF
CDR3 DNA: TGTGCCAGCAGCCCCTTGGGGGATAATTCACCCCTCCACTTT

J gene: TRBJ2-1
D gene: TRBD1
clone size: NA
V gene: TRBV20-1
CDR3 protein: CSARIRDRFHEQFF
CDR3 DNA: TGCAGTGCTAGGATCCGGGACAGGTTTCATGAGCAGTTCTTC

J gene: TRBJ2-7
D gene: NA
clone size: many
V gene: TRBV20-1
CDR3 protein: CSASSRRGRAYEQYF
CDR3 DNA: TGCAGTGCTAGTAGCCGTAGGGGGAGGGCCTACGAGCAGTACTTC

J gene: TRBJ2-2
D gene: NA
clone size: few
V gene: TRBV12-3/TRBV12-4
CDR3 protein: CASGGAGANTGELFF
CDR3 DNA: TGTGCCAGCGGGGGGGCAGGGGCGAACACCGGGGAGCTGTTTTTT

J gene: TRBJ2-7
D gene: NA
clone size: many
V gene: TRBV19
CDR3 protein: CASSSTLWKRYEQYF
CDR3 DNA: TGTGCCAGTAGTAGCACTCTGTGGAAGCGGTACGAGCAGTACTTC

J gene: TRBJ1-1
D gene: NA
clone size: NA
V gene: TRBV10-3
CDR3 protein: CASSEQDFKEAFF
CDR3 DNA: TGTGCCAGCAGCGAACAGGACTTCAAAGAAGCTTTCTTT

J gene: TRBJ2-7
D gene: NA
clone size: NA
V gene: TRBV7-2
CDR3 protein: CASTPYSTYEQYF
CDR3 DNA: TGTGCCAGCACTCCTTACTCAACCTACGAGCAGTACTTC

J gene: TRBJ2-7
D gene: TRBD1
clone size: many
V gene: TRBV10-2
CDR3 protein: CASKYGDDRALSYEQYF
CDR3 DNA: TGCGCCAGCAAGTACGGAGATGACAGGGCCCTCTCCTACGAGCAGTACTTC

J gene: TRBJ1-1
D gene: TRBD1
clone size: many
V gene: TRBV7-2
CDR3 protein: CASSVTGKITEAFF
CDR3 DNA: TGTGCCAGCAGCGTGACAGGGAAGATCACTGAAGCTTTCTTT

J gene: TRBJ2-5
D gene: NA
clone size: NA
V gene: TRBV27
CDR3 protein: CASSLSWTKQEAQYF
CDR3 DNA: TGTGCCAGCAGTTTATCGTGGACAAAGCAAGAGGCCCAGTACTTC

J gene: TRBJ1-5
D gene: TRBD1
clone size: NA
V gene: TRBV2
CDR3 protein: CASYWDSEEGGSQPQHF
CDR3 DNA: TGTGCCAGTTACTGGGACAGTGAAGAAGGGGGGAGTCAGCCCCAGCATTTT

J gene: TRBJ2-5
D gene: NA
clone size: many
V gene: TRBV5-1
CDR3 protein: CASSLPGGPQETQYF
CDR3 DNA: TGCGCCAGCAGCTTACCGGGGGGCCCCCAAGAGACCCAGTACTTC

J gene: TRBJ2-2
D gene: TRBD2
clone size: NA
V gene: TRBV20-1
CDR3 protein: CSARVSLAGDGELFF
CDR3 DNA: TGCAGTGCTAGAGTTTCCCTAGCGGGCGATGGGGAGCTGTTTTTT

J gene: TRBJ1-6
D gene: NA
clone size: few
V gene: TRBV6-5
CDR3 protein: CASSWTVNNSPLHF
CDR3 DNA: TGTGCCAGCAGCTGGACGGTTAATAATTCACCCCTCCACTTT